The 31 T cell receptor beta chains listed next were all sequenced from one sample in a study of type 1 regulatory T cells. Broader study findings: Compared with non-Tr1 cells, Tr1 cells showed a narrower TCR repertoire.

Which antigens these TCRs recognize remains unknown. MiXCR, run by TCRdb on the reads, gives a single entry per CDR3 protein. The table records some 71,000 distinct CDR3 sequences, 20% to 25% of them present only once. Sequencing was carried out using cultured type 1 regulatory T (Tr1) cells, either the whole culture or a sorted fraction (not recorded which). These TCRs come from a human donor in good health.

The chain links TRBV7-8 to TRBJ2-3; D gene unclear. The length of the CDR3 is 15 residues. With 2 bases removed from V and 2 bases from J, the gap between germline ends came to 11 bases. Germline CDR1 reads SGHVS; CDR2 reads FQNEAQ. In DNA form, the CDR3 reads TGTGCCAGCAGCTTACGGCAGCACGACACAGATACGCAGTATTTT. It is translated as CASSLRQHDTDTQYF.

The chain is built from TRBV12-3 or TRBV12-4 and TRBJ1-5; D uncertain. This CDR3 has 13 residues. V lost 6 bases and J 11 bases, leaving 17 bases between the germline ends. The CDR3 sequence: CASRRHPGEAQHF. Here the CDR3 DNA reads TGTGCCAGCAGGAGACACCCTGGGGAAGCCCAGCATTTT.

Only a few counts were recorded for this clonotype. The chain has TRBV19 and TRBJ2-1; TRBD2 agrees at 12 bases. Germline CDR1 reads LNHDA; CDR2 reads SQIVND (reference sequence). The junction had 4 bases not matched to a gene; V was cut back by 4 bases and J by 6 bases. This CDR3 has 15 residues. CDR3: CASSKLAGGRNEQFF. The CDR3 DNA sequence: TGTGCCAGTAGTAAACTAGCGGGAGGTCGCAATGAGCAGTTCTTC.

The chain is built from TRBV29-1 and TRBJ2-1, with 8 bases aligning to TRBD2. J was trimmed by 2 bases and V by 7 bases; bases with no gene match: 4. The CDR3 runs to 13 residues. Germline CDR1 and CDR2: SQVTM and ANQGSEA. This chain's CDR3 is CSATGLAYNEQFF. The CDR3, as DNA: TGCAGCGCCACGGGACTAGCCTACAATGAGCAGTTCTTC.

The rearrangement joins TRBV19 to TRBJ2-2, with 8 bases fitting TRBD2. The CDR3 spans 15 residues. V trimming: 9 bases; J trimming: 3 bases; junction bases outside the gene matches: 9. Germline CDR1 reads LNHDA; CDR2 reads SQIVND (reference sequence). CDR3 nucleotide sequence: TGTGCCAGCGGGAGCGGGAGCGTTCACACCGGGGAGCTGTTTTTT. Its translation: CASGSGSVHTGELFF. Using reference TRBV19 and TRBJ2-2 for the parts outside the CDR3, the full variable domain is DGGITQSPKYLFRKEGQNVTLSCEQNLNHDAMYWYRQDPGQGLRLIYYSQIVNDFQKGDIAEGYSVSREKKESFPLTVTSAQKNPTAFYLCASGSGSVHTGELFFGEGSRLTVL.

The table lists this clonotype with many counts. V usage is TRBV20-1 and J usage is TRBJ1-2, with D tentatively TRBD1 (5 bases). Germline loops: CDR1 DFQATT, CDR2 SNEGSKA (reference sequence). Trimming took off 6 bases at V and 5 bases at J, with 16 bases between the two ends. The CDR3 runs to 13 residues. The DNA for the CDR3 is TGCAGTGCAAATGTAGGAGGGGAGTATGGCTACACCTTC. Translating gives CSANVGGEYGYTF.

This clonotype was counted between two and nine times. V usage is TRBV5-1 and J usage is TRBJ2-3; D unresolved. V was clipped by 2 bases and J by 2 bases, with 3 bases between them. The CDR3 is made up of 12 amino acids. In germline, CDR1 is SGHRS, CDR2 YFSETQ. CDR3 amino acids: CASSFNTDTQYF. The CDR3 DNA reads TGCGCCAGCAGCTTTAACACAGATACGCAGTATTTT.

V is TRBV7-8 and J is TRBJ1-1, with 9 positions matching TRBD1. Germline values: CDR1 SGHVS, CDR2 FQNEAQ. J was trimmed by 4 bases and V by 4 bases; bases with no gene match: 7. CDR3 length equals 15 residues. The CDR3 reads CASSSGQGFGTEAFF. In nucleotides, the CDR3 is TGTGCCAGCAGCTCCGGACAGGGGTTTGGCACTGAAGCTTTCTTT.

This clonotype was detected a few times. The chain couples TRBV5-1 to TRBJ1-1, with 8 positions matching TRBD1. Germline V gene data show CDR1 as SGHRS and CDR2 as YFSETQ. CDR3 length equals 15 residues. With 4 bases clipped from V and 3 bases from J, the junction kept 8 bases outside the gene matches. CDR3 loop: CASSGGQAAYTEAFF. The CDR3 DNA reads TGCGCCAGCAGCGGGGGACAGGCCGCCTACACTGAAGCTTTCTTT.

This clonotype was detected a few times. The rearrangement uses TRBV5-5 and TRBJ1-4; D perhaps matches TRBD1 (5 bases). Germline CDR1 reads SGHKS; CDR2 reads YYEKEE (reference sequence). The CDR3 is made up of 15 amino acids. V was shortened by 0 bases and J by 10 bases, with 16 bases between the two germline ends. The CDR3 region has the DNA TGTGCCAGCAGCTTGGAGCTCATGGGGACCCGAAAACTGTTTTTT. This translates into CASSLELMGTRKLFF.

The chain employs TRBV28 and TRBJ1-1; 9 bases match TRBD1. Germline CDR1 and CDR2: MDHEN and SYDVKM. Trimming cost V 4 bases and J 4 bases; bases outside gene matches: 10. CDR3 size: 16 residues. In DNA, the CDR3 is TGTGCCAGCAGTTCTTGGACAGGGGTTTGGAGCACTGAAGCTTTCTTT. Its protein is CASSSWTGVWSTEAFF.

This clonotype showed up just a few times. This rearrangement joins TRBV27 to TRBJ2-6; 8 nucleotides agree with TRBD1. Germline-derived CDR1 and CDR2 are MNHEY and SMNVEV (reference sequence). The trim removed 5 bases at V and 0 bases at J, leaving 3 bases unmatched. CDR3 length: 16 amino acids. CDR3 sequence reads: CASSPDRGSGANVLTF. The CDR3 DNA reads TGTGCCAGCAGTCCCGACAGGGGCTCTGGGGCCAACGTCCTGACTTTC.

This clonotype was observed a few times. The chain combines TRBV20-1 with TRBJ2-3, with D uncertain. V was shortened by 3 bases and J by 6 bases, with 10 bases between the two germline ends. Germline CDR1 and CDR2: DFQATT and SNEGSKA (reference sequence). This CDR3 has 12 residues. CDR3 amino acids: CSARAVVDTQYF. CDR3 DNA sequence: TGCAGTGCTAGGGCGGTGGTGGATACGCAGTATTTT.

This clonotype is medium-sized in the sample. The V call is TRBV27, the J call TRBJ2-2, with D maybe TRBD1 (5 bases). V shed 5 bases and J shed 4 bases, with 14 bases lying between them. Germline loops: CDR1 MNHEY, CDR2 SMNVEV (reference sequence). There are 15 residues in the CDR3. CDR3 nucleotides: TGTGCCAGCAGTGCGATTCAGGGTCCCACCGGGGAGCTGTTTTTT. Residues: CASSAIQGPTGELFF.

This clonotype is termed medium-sized (0.01 to 0.1%). The V gene is TRBV5-1, the J gene TRBJ2-1; 12 bases are shared with TRBD2. This CDR3 spans 16 amino acids. In germline, CDR1 is SGHRS, CDR2 YFSETQ. Losses at the gene ends were 1 base for V and 10 bases for J; bases not matched to a gene: 9. The CDR3 DNA sequence: TGCGCCAGCAGCTTGCCCCTAGCGGGAGGGCCGGAGGAGCAGTTCTTC. Protein sequence: CASSLPLAGGPEEQFF.

J is TRBJ2-7 and V is TRBV20-1; TRBD2 matches at 12 bases. The CDR3 consists of 13 residues. Germline CDR1 reads DFQATT; CDR2 reads SNEGSKA (reference sequence). The ends lost 4 bases at V and 7 bases at J; junction bases unmatched: 5. CDR3 region: CSATSGRAREQYF. The CDR3 coding sequence is TGCAGTGCTACTAGCGGGAGGGCCCGGGAGCAGTACTTC.

The chain links TRBV20-1 to TRBJ2-1, with a weak D call TRBD2 (6 bases). This CDR3 spans 16 amino acids. Trimming shortened V by 0 bases and J by 7 bases, and 19 bases separated the two germline ends. Germline-derived CDR1 and CDR2 are DFQATT and SNEGSKA (reference sequence). In nucleotides, the CDR3 is TGCAGTGCTAGAGATGGTGGGGGGATAAGAGGGAATGAGCAGTTCTTC. Protein sequence: CSARDGGGIRGNEQFF.

This clonotype has only a few counts. The chain has TRBV5-1 and TRBJ2-3, with a tentative D call TRBD1 (6 bases). Per germline, CDR1 SGHRS and CDR2 YFSETQ. Trimming took off 7 bases at V and 5 bases at J, with 11 bases between the two ends. The CDR3 is 12 residues long. CDR3 loop: CASRTRGDTQYF. As DNA, the CDR3 is TGCGCCAGCCGTACCAGGGGAGATACGCAGTATTTT.

This clonotype has only a few counts. The chain is built from TRBV18 and TRBJ2-7; 9 bases are a match to TRBD1. V gave up 3 bases and J gave up 0 bases; unmatched junction bases: 3. This CDR3 is built from 15 residues. Germline V lookup: CDR1 KGHSH, CDR2 LQKENI. The CDR3 DNA is TGTGCCAGCTCACCGCGGACAGGGGCCTCCTACGAGCAGTACTTC. Translated, it gives CASSPRTGASYEQYF.

The chain uses TRBV12-3 or TRBV12-4 and TRBJ2-5; no reliable D call. This CDR3 spans 12 amino acids. V lost 5 bases and J lost 4, with 8 bases in between. The chain's CDR3 is CASSRPRETQYF. The CDR3, as DNA: TGTGCCAGCAGTCGCCCAAGAGAGACCCAGTACTTC.

This clonotype was seen only once. This rearrangement joins TRBV5-5 to TRBJ2-7, with 14 bases fitting TRBD2. CDR3 size: 16 residues. Germline V CDR1 and CDR2: SGHKS, YYEKEE (reference sequence). The trim removed 2 bases at V and 6 bases at J, leaving 7 bases unmatched. CDR3 sequence reads: CASSFYAGTSGSEQYF. The CDR3 nucleotides read TGTGCCAGCAGCTTCTACGCTGGGACTAGCGGGAGCGAGCAGTACTTC.

The genes are TRBV18 and TRBJ2-1; 10 bases map to TRBD1. CDR3 length: 17 amino acids. Germline assignment: CDR1 KGHSH and CDR2 LQKENI. Trimming cost V 3 bases and J 1 base; bases outside gene matches: 6. This chain's CDR3 is CASSPGDRGLSYNEQFF. CDR3 nucleotides: TGTGCCAGCTCACCCGGGGACAGGGGTTTATCCTACAATGAGCAGTTCTTC. Using reference TRBV18 and TRBJ2-1 for the parts outside the CDR3, the full variable domain is NAGVMQNPRHLVRRRGQEARLRCSPMKGHSHVYWYRQLPEEGLKFMVYLQKENIIDESGMPKERFSAEFPKEGPSILRIQQVVRGDSAAYFCASSPGDRGLSYNEQFFGPGTRLTVL.

This clonotype was counted between two and nine times. The chain links TRBV20-1 to TRBJ1-5; no clear D. With 2 bases removed from V and 4 bases from J, the gap between germline ends came to 15 bases. This CDR3 has 15 residues. Germline V gene lookup returns CDR1 DFQATT and CDR2 SNEGSKA (reference sequence). The CDR3 DNA sequence: TGCAGTGCTAGATGGGAGGAACGTCGGAATCAGCCCCAGCATTTT. It codes for CSARWEERRNQPQHF.

The CDR3 bases are TGTGCCAGCAGTTTATCGGTCGGGGGATCAGGCTATGGCTACACCTTC. As protein: CASSLSVGGSGYGYTF. V and J are TRBV28 and TRBJ1-2, with D tentatively TRBD1 (5 bases). This CDR3 region has 16 residues. Germline V gives CDR1 MDHEN, CDR2 SYDVKM. The V gene lost 1 base and the J gene lost 4 bases, with 16 bases spanning the gap.

The chain joins TRBV28 to TRBJ1-5; a weak D match, TRBD1 (6 bases). V was shortened by 6 bases and J by 6 bases, with 15 bases between the two germline ends. This CDR3 comprises 14 residues. CDR1 is MDHEN, CDR2 SYDVKM, per germline. This CDR3 reads CASSDPQGSQPQHF. DNA of the CDR3: TGTGCCAGCAGCGACCCCCAGGGGAGTCAGCCCCAGCATTTT.

The rearrangement joins TRBV5-1 to TRBJ2-3; D not resolved. The CDR3 runs to 15 residues. Germline lookup yields CDR1 SGHRS and CDR2 YFSETQ. The V end lost 0 bases, the J end lost 5 bases, and 13 bases lay between the germline ends. The CDR3 reads CASSLGWIVGDTQYF. The CDR3 nucleotides read TGCGCCAGCAGCTTGGGTTGGATTGTTGGAGATACGCAGTATTTT.

This clonotype was seen ten or more times. V and J are TRBV27 and TRBJ2-3; the D gene is possibly TRBD1 (5 bases). Germline V CDR1 and CDR2: MNHEY, SMNVEV (reference sequence). Trimming left V 2 bases short and J 3 bases short, with 21 bases between. This CDR3 contains 18 residues. The CDR3: CASSLIGYNRAGTDTQYF. CDR3 DNA: TGTGCCAGCAGTTTAATCGGGTATAATCGGGCAGGGACAGATACGCAGTATTTT.

The table lists this clonotype with a few counts. The chain's CDR3 is CASSPIRNTQYF. The CDR3 DNA reads as TGTGCCAGCAGCCCGATACGAAATACGCAGTATTTT. The rearrangement joins TRBV11-2 to TRBJ2-3; D unresolved. CDR1 is SGHAT and CDR2 is FQNNGV in the germline V gene. The CDR3 spans 12 residues. The V and J ends lost 5 bases and 7 bases respectively, with 10 bases between them.

This clonotype was seen once. The V and J genes are TRBV4-2 and TRBJ2-2; D remains unclear. The CDR3 runs 10 residues. In germline, CDR1 is LGHNA, CDR2 YNFKEQ. The V end lost 1 base, the J end lost 9 bases, and 0 bases lay between the germline ends. The CDR3: CASSQGELFF. The CDR3 DNA reads as TGTGCCAGCAGCCAAGGGGAGCTGTTTTTT.

This clonotype was seen a handful of times. The V gene is TRBV7-2, the J gene TRBJ2-3; TRBD2 is a possible D gene (6 bases). Trimming removed 5 bases from V and 10 bases from J, with 28 bases in between. This CDR3 is 17 amino acids long. Germline V gives CDR1 SGHTA, CDR2 FQGNSA. The CDR3 is CASSPGFGSGLIKAQYF. CDR3 coding DNA: TGTGCCAGCAGCCCCGGGTTCGGTAGCGGACTTATAAAGGCGCAGTATTTT.

Only a few counts were recorded for this clonotype. This rearrangement joins TRBV12-3 or TRBV12-4 to TRBJ2-5; a possible D gene is TRBD2 (6 bases). This CDR3 region has 15 residues. The germline V and J ends were trimmed by 6 bases and 4 bases, with 18 bases remaining between them. DNA of the CDR3: TGTGCCAGCAGAGCAGGAGGAGGGAAACTAGAGACCCAGTACTTC. Amino acids: CASRAGGGKLETQYF.